These 20 T cell receptor beta chains share one sample of origin, sequenced in a study of cytomegalovirus exposure and HLA in healthy donors (dated by TCRdb to about 2017). The library was made by the immunoSEQ multiplex PCR assay. A mixture of 60 forward primers for TCR Vbeta segments and 13 reverse primers for TCR Jbeta segments was used in the multiplex PCR. TCRdb provides this immuneACCESS table in a form limited to in-frame rearrangements. Some clones are lacking; in checked studies, under half of them reflect an unresolved V gene, and why the rest are absent is not known. The sample profile shows roughly 120,000 clones; more than 65% of them were found once. 1.4% to 1.5% of the sample is in the top ten clones. Sequenced sample: PBMCs. These receptors were collected from a woman younger than 30 in good health and CMV-seronegative.

In nucleotides, the CDR3 is TGTGCCTGGAGTGGGGGAGGCTGGGCTTTCTTT. Its protein product is CAWSGGGWAFF. The rearrangement joins TRBV30 to TRBJ1-1; no definite D call. This CDR3 has 11 residues. The V gene's germline CDR1 is GTSNPN and CDR2 SVGIG (reference sequence). V lost 1 base and J lost 11, with 11 bases in between. Full variable domain (rest looked up from reference TRBV30 and TRBJ1-1): SQTIHQWPATLVQPVGSPLSLECTVEGTSNPNLYWYRQAAGRGLQLLFYSVGIGQISSEVPQNLSASRPQDRQFILSSKKLLLSDSGFYLCAWSGGGWAFFGQGTRLTVV.

The chain couples TRBV18 to TRBJ1-2; D might be TRBD1 (5 bases). CDR1 KGHSH and CDR2 LQKENI come from the germline V gene. This CDR3 region has 15 residues. Trimming stripped 0 bases from V and 8 bases from J, with 16 bases between. The DNA of the CDR3 is TGTGCCAGCTCACCACCGGTTGCAGGGCGAGAAGGCTACACCTTC. It is translated as CASSPPVAGREGYTF.

This chain links TRBV5-6 with TRBJ2-3; TRBD1 matches at 7 bases. The CDR3 extends over 15 amino acids. Germline V lookup: CDR1 SGHDT, CDR2 YYEEEE. Trimming at V came to 4 bases and at J to 1 base, leaving 6 bases not matched to a gene. The CDR3 DNA reads TGTGCCAGCAGCCAACCGACAGGGCGCACAGATACGCAGTATTTT. Residues: CASSQPTGRTDTQYF.

This clone was observed a single time. V usage is TRBV19 and J usage is TRBJ2-2, with D unresolved. The CDR3 covers 11 residues. V lost 5 bases, J lost 8 bases, and 6 bases lay in between. Germline values: CDR1 LNHDA, CDR2 SQIVND (reference sequence). CDR3: CASSPRGELFF. The CDR3 DNA follows: TGTGCCAGTAGTCCTAGGGGGGAGCTGTTTTTT.

The V and J genes are TRBV7-9 and TRBJ1-3; D remains ambiguous. Germline CDR1 is SEHNR and CDR2 is FQNEAQ (reference sequence). The CDR3 has 14 residues. Trimming stripped 0 bases from V and 4 bases from J, with 7 bases between. The CDR3 region has the DNA TGTGCCAGCAGCTTAGCGGGAGGGGGAAACACCATATATTTT. Protein sequence: CASSLAGGGNTIYF.

V and J are TRBV2 and TRBJ1-4; TRBD1 matches 8 bases. V trimming: 6 bases; J trimming: 7 bases; junction bases outside the gene matches: 10. Germline values: CDR1 SNHLY, CDR2 FYNNEI. The CDR3 is 15 amino acids. This CDR3 is CASSTDRASGEKLFF. For the CDR3, the DNA is TGTGCCAGCAGCACGGACAGGGCAAGCGGTGAAAAACTGTTTTTT.

This chain joins TRBV2 and TRBJ1-5; TRBD1 matches at 7 bases. The V gene end was trimmed by 6 bases and the J gene end by 6 bases; junction bases not matched to a gene: 8. This CDR3 has 14 amino acids. The germline CDR1 and CDR2 sequences are SNHLY and FYNNEI. The CDR3 spells CASSAGQYAQPQHF. DNA of the CDR3: TGTGCCAGCAGCGCGGGACAGTACGCTCAGCCCCAGCATTTT.

The chain recombines TRBV7-2 with TRBJ1-2; TRBD1 is a possible D gene (5 bases). The V gene lost 8 bases and the J gene lost 3 bases, with 13 bases spanning the gap. The CDR3 consists of 13 residues. Germline V lookup: CDR1 SGHTA, CDR2 FQGNSA. CDR3 nucleotides: TGTGCCAGCCGAACAGGACCCGACTATGGCTACACCTTC. Translation gives CASRTGPDYGYTF.

The gene calls are TRBV2 and TRBJ1-1, with no clear D. Per germline, CDR1 SNHLY and CDR2 FYNNEI. The CDR3 covers 13 residues. Trimming shortened V by 8 bases and J by 0 bases, and 10 bases separated the two germline ends. CDR3 sequence reads: CASLREMNTEAFF. The CDR3 nucleotides are TGTGCCAGCCTTCGGGAGATGAACACTGAAGCTTTCTTT.

As DNA, the CDR3 is TGTGCCAGTAGTATCGGGAGCGGGAGTGGTCTGGAGACCCAGTACTTC. Translation gives CASSIGSGSGLETQYF. This sequence joins TRBV19 and TRBJ2-5, with 8 bases identical to TRBD2. The CDR3 spans 16 residues. Per germline, CDR1 LNHDA and CDR2 SQIVND (reference sequence). Germline trimming cut 3 bases from V and 5 bases from J; bases unmatched to any gene: 11.

This chain uses TRBV6-5 with TRBJ2-1; TRBD2 aligns across 13 bases. The CDR3 totals 15 residues. V gave up 5 bases and J gave up 6 bases; unmatched junction bases: 4. CDR1 is MNHEY and CDR2 is SVGAGI in the germline V gene. Here the CDR3 reads CASSPLAGGPNEQFF. CDR3 in DNA: TGTGCCAGCAGTCCACTAGCGGGAGGGCCCAATGAGCAGTTCTTC.

V gene TRBV5-1 combines with J gene TRBJ2-3; 13 nucleotides align to TRBD2. Germline lookup yields CDR1 SGHRS and CDR2 YFSETQ. This CDR3 comprises 17 residues. After removal of 4 bases from V and 2 bases from J, the junction contained 7 bases not matched to a gene. For the CDR3, the DNA is TGCGCCAGCAGCGGCGGACTAGCGGGGGTAGACACAGATACGCAGTATTTT. Residues: CASSGGLAGVDTDTQYF.

A word on this clone: At one of its ends the junction is not consistent with the germline gene, which may arise from a read error. The genes are TRBV6-5 and TRBJ2-4; D is possibly TRBD1 (6 bases). The CDR3 is made up of 15 amino acids. The germline CDR1 and CDR2 sequences are MNHEY and SVGAGI. The CDR3 spells CASSPQGVGKNSQYF. In nucleotides, the CDR3 is TGTGCCAGCAGTCCACAGGGCGTAGGCAAAAACAGTCAGTACTTC.

This clone was found once. The chain combines TRBV13 with TRBJ2-7, with 8 nucleotides matching TRBD2. Germline V gene lookup returns CDR1 PRHDT and CDR2 FYEKMQ (reference sequence). The CDR3 covers 17 residues. The ends lost 4 bases at V and 2 bases at J; junction bases unmatched: 13. The DNA for the CDR3 is TGTGCCAGCAGCTCCATCCGGGGGGGGGACACAACCTACGAGCAGTACTTC. It translates to CASSSIRGGDTTYEQYF.

The J gene is TRBJ2-1, the V gene TRBV25-1, with TRBD1 matching over 9 bases. In germline, CDR1 is MGHDK, CDR2 SYGVNS. V trimming: 3 bases; J trimming: 5 bases; junction bases outside the gene matches: 5. The CDR3 contains 15 residues. The CDR3 DNA is TGTGCCAGCAGTGACCCCCGGACAGGGGACAATGAGCAGTTCTTC. Translation: CASSDPRTGDNEQFF.

This sequence joins TRBV7-2 and TRBJ2-7; 8 positions match TRBD2. J gave up 2 bases and V 1 base, and 4 bases lay outside the gene matches. The germline gives CDR1 SGHTA, CDR2 FQGNSA. The CDR3 is 15 amino acids. The CDR3 bases are TGTGCCAGCAGCTTAGGCGGGGGGCCCCCCTACGAGCAGTACTTC. This translates into CASSLGGGPPYEQYF.

Turning to this clone: At one end the junction does not follow the germline gene, possibly because of a read error. V is TRBV25-1 and J is TRBJ2-5, with TRBD1 identical over 8 bases. CDR3 length: 15 residues. In germline, CDR1 is MGHDK, CDR2 SYGVNS. The CDR3 spells CASSDDRGPQEAQYF. The DNA for the CDR3 is TGTGCCAGCAGTGATGACAGGGGACCCCAAGAGGCCCAGTACTTC.

CDR3 residues: CASRVRGTNTEAFF. CDR3 bases: TGTGCCAGCAGGGTGAGGGGGACGAACACTGAAGCTTTCTTT. The chain is built from TRBV5-8 and TRBJ1-1; tentative D call: TRBD1 (6 bases). CDR3 size: 14 residues. The germline V gene encodes CDR1 SGHTS and CDR2 YDEGEE. The V end lost 5 bases, the J end lost 1 base, and 12 bases lay between the germline ends.

This clone is a singleton in its sample. The gene calls are TRBV6-5 and TRBJ2-1, with a weak D call TRBD1 (5 bases). Trimming shortened V by 4 bases and J by 0 bases, and 7 bases separated the two germline ends. Germline CDR1 MNHEY, CDR2 SVGAGI. The CDR3 length is 14 residues. In DNA, the CDR3 is TGTGCCAGCAGTTCGGACATCTCCTACAATGAGCAGTTCTTC. It yields the protein CASSSDISYNEQFF.

This chain uses TRBV5-1 with TRBJ2-7; 7 bases line up with TRBD2. Germline lookup yields CDR1 SGHRS and CDR2 YFSETQ. The CDR3 length is 13 residues. With V trimmed by 4 bases and J by 2 bases, 3 bases remained unmatched. CDR3 nucleotides: TGCGCCAGCAGCGGACTAGACACCTACGAGCAGTACTTC. As protein: CASSGLDTYEQYF.